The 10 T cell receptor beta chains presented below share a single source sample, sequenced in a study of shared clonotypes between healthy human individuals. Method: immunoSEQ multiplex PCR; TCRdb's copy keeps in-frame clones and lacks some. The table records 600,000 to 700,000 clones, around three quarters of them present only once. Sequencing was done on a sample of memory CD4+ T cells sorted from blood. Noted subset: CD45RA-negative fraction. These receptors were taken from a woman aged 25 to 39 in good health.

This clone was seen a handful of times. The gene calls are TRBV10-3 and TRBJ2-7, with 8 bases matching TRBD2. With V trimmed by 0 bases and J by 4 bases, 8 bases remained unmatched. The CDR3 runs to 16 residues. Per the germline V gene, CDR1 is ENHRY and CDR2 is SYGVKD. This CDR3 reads CAISESSGGASYEQYF. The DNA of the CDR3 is TGTGCCATCAGTGAGTCCAGCGGGGGAGCGTCATACGAGCAGTACTTC.

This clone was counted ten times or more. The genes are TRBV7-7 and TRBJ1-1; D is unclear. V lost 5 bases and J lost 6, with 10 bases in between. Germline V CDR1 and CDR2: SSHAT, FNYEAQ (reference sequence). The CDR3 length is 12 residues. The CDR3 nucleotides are TGTGCCAGCAGCCCACTGGGAGCTGAAGCTTTCTTT. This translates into CASSPLGAEAFF.

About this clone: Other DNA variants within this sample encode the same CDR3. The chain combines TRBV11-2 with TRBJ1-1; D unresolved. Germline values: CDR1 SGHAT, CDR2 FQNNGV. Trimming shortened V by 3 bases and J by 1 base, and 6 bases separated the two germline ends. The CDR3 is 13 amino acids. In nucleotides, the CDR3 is TGTGCCAGCAGCTTGGGCACGAACACTGAAGCTTTCTTT. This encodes CASSLGTNTEAFF.

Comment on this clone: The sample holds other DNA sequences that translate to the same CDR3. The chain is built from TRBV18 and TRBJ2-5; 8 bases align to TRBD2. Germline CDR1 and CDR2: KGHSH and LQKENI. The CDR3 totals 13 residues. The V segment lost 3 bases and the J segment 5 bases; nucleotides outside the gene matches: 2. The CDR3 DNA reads TGTGCCAGCTCACCGGGACTAGAGGAGACCCAGTACTTC. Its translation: CASSPGLEETQYF. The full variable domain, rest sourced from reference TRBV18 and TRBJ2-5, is NAGVMQNPRHLVRRRGQEARLRCSPMKGHSHVYWYRQLPEEGLKFMVYLQKENIIDESGMPKERFSAEFPKEGPSILRIQQVVRGDSAAYFCASSPGLEETQYFGPGTRLLVL.

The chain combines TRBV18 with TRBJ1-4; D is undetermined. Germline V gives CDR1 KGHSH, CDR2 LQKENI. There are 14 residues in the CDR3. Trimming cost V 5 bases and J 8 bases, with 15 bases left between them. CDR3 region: CASSTGSQGEKLFF. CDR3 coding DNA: TGTGCCAGCTCAACCGGGTCCCAAGGGGAAAAACTGTTTTTT.

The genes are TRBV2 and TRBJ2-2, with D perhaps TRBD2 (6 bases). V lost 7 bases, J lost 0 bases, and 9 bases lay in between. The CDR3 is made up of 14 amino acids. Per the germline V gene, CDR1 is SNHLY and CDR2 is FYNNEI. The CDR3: CASKLAANTGELFF. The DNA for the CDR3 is TGTGCCAGCAAACTAGCTGCGAACACCGGGGAGCTGTTTTTT.

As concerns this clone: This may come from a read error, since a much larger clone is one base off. The CDR3 loop reads CASSLSGSNFDEQFF. The CDR3 DNA sequence: TGCGCCAGCAGCCTCAGCGGGAGTAATTTCGATGAGCAGTTCTTC. J is TRBJ2-1 and V is TRBV5-1; 8 nucleotides line up with TRBD2. CDR1 is SGHRS, CDR2 YFSETQ, per germline. CDR3 length: 15 amino acids. The ends lost 4 bases at V and 8 bases at J; junction bases unmatched: 11. The full variable domain, rest sourced from reference TRBV5-1 and TRBJ2-1, is KAGVTQTPRYLIKTRGQQVTLSCSPISGHRSVSWYQQTPGQGLQFLFEYFSETQRNKGNFPGRFSGRQFSNSRSEMNVSTLELGDSALYLCASSLSGSNFDEQFFGPGTRLTVL.

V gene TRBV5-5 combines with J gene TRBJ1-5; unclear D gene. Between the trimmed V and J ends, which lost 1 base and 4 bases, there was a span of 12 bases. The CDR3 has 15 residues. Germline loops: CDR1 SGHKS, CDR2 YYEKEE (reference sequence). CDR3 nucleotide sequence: TGTGCCAGCAGCTTGTTTGAACAGCTAAATCAGCCCCAGCATTTT. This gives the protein CASSLFEQLNQPQHF. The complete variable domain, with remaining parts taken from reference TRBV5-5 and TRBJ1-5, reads DAGVTQSPTHLIKTRGQQVTLRCSPISGHKSVSWYQQVLGQGPQFIFQYYEKEERGRGNFPDRFSARQFPNYSSELNVNALLLGDSALYLCASSLFEQLNQPQHFGDGTRLSIL.

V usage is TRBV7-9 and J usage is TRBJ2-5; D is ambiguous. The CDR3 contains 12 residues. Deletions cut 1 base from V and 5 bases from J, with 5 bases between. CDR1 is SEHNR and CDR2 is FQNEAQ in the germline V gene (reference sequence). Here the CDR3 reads CASSLVSETQYF. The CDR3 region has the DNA TGTGCCAGCAGCTTAGTGTCGGAGACCCAGTACTTC.

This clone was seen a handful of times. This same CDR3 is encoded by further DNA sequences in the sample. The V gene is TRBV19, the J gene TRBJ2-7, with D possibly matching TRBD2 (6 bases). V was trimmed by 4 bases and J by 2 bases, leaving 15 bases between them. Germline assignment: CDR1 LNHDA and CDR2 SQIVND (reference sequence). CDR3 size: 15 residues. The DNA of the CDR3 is TGTGCCAGTAGTAAGGGGCTAGCGAGGACCTACGAGCAGTACTTC. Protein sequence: CASSKGLARTYEQYF.